This T cell receptor beta chain is from a study of a mutant IDH1 vaccine in newly diagnosed glioma. V was trimmed by 5 bases and J by 6 bases, leaving 22 bases between them. From germline, CDR1 is SEHNR and CDR2 FQNEAQ (reference sequence). This CDR3 is built from 17 residues. The assay was immunoSEQ multiplex PCR, and TCRdb's table has in-frame clones only and misses some. Of about 59,000 clones in the sample, 85% to 90% are singletons; the top ten hold about 4.6%. This clone was recorded only once. Its antigen is currently unknown. Time point given: week 5, during vaccination. In the vaccine, a single dose held 300 ug of the mutant IDH1 20-mer peptide, along with topical imiquimod. Each tumor in the donors was a new WHO grade 3 or 4 astrocytoma, IDH1-mutant and ATRX-lost.

This sequence joins TRBV7-9 and TRBJ2-2; D is possibly TRBD1 (6 bases). Sequenced material: PBMCs, taken from a glioma patient whose treatment included an IDH1 peptide vaccine. The source is a woman aged 40 to 49 with glioma. In DNA form, the CDR3 reads TGTGCCAGCAGCAACCCTTGGGGACAAGGAGTACCCGGGGAGCTGTTTTTT. This gives the protein CASSNPWGQGVPGELFF.